What follows are 18 T cell receptor beta chains derived from one specimen sequenced in a study of spatial heterogeneity in lung cancer. Study outcomes and limitations: Expanded alpha and beta TCR counts within tumors tracked tumor mutation counts.

Indicated time point: sample taken at primary tumor resection. These receptors have no identified antigens. TCRdb reprocessed the 5' RACE reads via MiXCR and lists one record per CDR3 protein. The sample records about 100,000 distinct CDR3 sequences, roughly 4.5% being singletons. The source was lung tumor tissue, collected at surgery. The receptors stem from a male donor with early-stage non-small cell lung cancer.

Only a few counts were recorded for this clonotype. This chain connects TRBV30 to TRBJ1-3; the D is unclear. Trimming pared 0 bases from V and 5 bases from J, leaving 8 bases between. Germline values: CDR1 GTSNPN, CDR2 SVGIG (reference sequence). CDR3 size: 13 residues. The CDR3 is CAWSVVLRNTIYF. CDR3 nucleotide sequence: TGTGCCTGGAGTGTAGTTCTTCGAAACACCATATATTTT.

This clonotype was detected ten times or more. The V and J genes are TRBV11-2 and TRBJ2-2; D is undetermined. The V gene lost 6 bases and the J gene lost 1 base, with 12 bases spanning the gap. The CDR3 is 15 residues long. From germline, CDR1 is SGHAT and CDR2 FQNNGV. CDR3 sequence: CASSFLGMNTGELFF. The DNA of the CDR3 is TGTGCCAGCAGTTTTCTAGGAATGAACACCGGGGAGCTGTTTTTT. The complete variable domain, with remaining parts taken from reference TRBV11-2 and TRBJ2-2, reads EAGVAQSPRYKIIEKRQSVAFWCNPISGHATLYWYQQILGQGPKLLIQFQNNGVVDDSQLPKDRFSAERLKGVDSTLKIQPAKLEDSAVYLCASSFLGMNTGELFFGEGSRLTVL.

This clonotype has at least ten counts. The chain joins TRBV28 to TRBJ2-7; D perhaps matches TRBD1 (5 bases). The CDR3 spans 16 residues. CDR1 MDHEN and CDR2 SYDVKM come from the germline V gene. The V and J ends lost 6 bases and 0 bases respectively, with 18 bases between them. Here the CDR3 reads CASRALDRWNSYEQYF. The DNA of the CDR3 is TGTGCCAGCAGGGCCCTCGACAGATGGAACTCCTACGAGCAGTACTTC.

This clonotype was detected only a few times. The V call is TRBV6-1, the J call TRBJ2-7, with 9 bases lining up with TRBD2. The V and J ends lost 6 bases and 4 bases, in that order; junction bases with no gene match: 13. This CDR3 is built from 16 residues. CDR1 is MNHNS, CDR2 SASEGT, per germline. The CDR3 nucleotides are TGTGCCAGCAGGGAGCCCGGCCTAGCGGGGAGATACGAGCAGTACTTC. Protein sequence: CASREPGLAGRYEQYF.

There are a few counts of this clonotype. One end of the junction does not line up with germline, which may come from a read error. This CDR3 reads CAVRGPYEQYF. The CDR3 DNA follows: TGTGCCGTCAGGGGGCCCTACGAGCAGTACTTC. The chain joins TRBV10-3 to TRBJ2-7; 8 bases match TRBD1. The germline CDR1 and CDR2 sequences are ENHRY and SYGVKD. This CDR3 spans 11 amino acids.

This clonotype showed up many times. The rearrangement uses TRBV12-3 or TRBV12-4 and TRBJ2-3, with D unclear. This CDR3 is 14 amino acids long. V was clipped by 4 bases and J by 3 bases, with 11 bases between them. The CDR3 here is CASSSLGSTDTQYF. CDR3 DNA sequence: TGTGCCAGCAGTTCCTTGGGCTCTACAGATACGCAGTATTTT.

This clonotype showed up just a few times. V and J are TRBV6-1 and TRBJ1-4; TRBD1 agrees at 10 bases. Losses at the gene ends were 4 bases for V and 5 bases for J; bases not matched to a gene: 4. The germline CDR1 and CDR2 sequences are MNHNS and SASEGT. This CDR3 region has 15 residues. CDR3 nucleotide sequence: TGTGCCAGCAGTGGACAGGGGGCAGGGAATGAAAAACTGTTTTTT. Its protein product is CASSGQGAGNEKLFF.

This clonotype was seen many times. The CDR3 nucleotides are TGTGCCAGCAGGCCTGTGAGGGGTGAATACTCTGAAGCTTTCTTT. This gives the protein CASRPVRGEYSEAFF. The chain is built from TRBV27 and TRBJ1-1, with D possibly being TRBD1 (5 bases). The CDR3 spans 15 residues. With 6 bases removed from V and 6 bases from J, the gap between germline ends came to 20 bases. The germline V gene has CDR1 MNHEY and CDR2 SMNVEV (reference sequence).

This clonotype occurred many times. V usage is TRBV5-6 and J usage is TRBJ2-1, with 9 bases lining up with TRBD2. This CDR3 has 16 residues. CDR1 and CDR2 (germline): SGHDT, YYEEEE. V lost 1 base to trimming and J lost 8 bases; unmatched junction nucleotides: 10. CDR3 protein: CASSLSLRLAVYEQFF. The CDR3 DNA reads as TGTGCCAGCAGCTTGAGCCTGAGACTAGCGGTATATGAGCAGTTCTTC.

There are many counts of this clonotype. The rearrangement joins TRBV11-2 to TRBJ2-2, with TRBD2 matching 7 bases. The CDR3 totals 16 residues. In germline, CDR1 is SGHAT, CDR2 FQNNGV. The J segment lost 8 bases and the V segment lost 5 bases, leaving 14 bases of the junction unmatched. The CDR3 nucleotides are TGTGCCAGCAGCCTACGGCCCGGCGGGGGATGGGGGGAGCTGTTTTTT. As protein: CASSLRPGGGWGELFF.

There are many counts of this clonotype. This chain links TRBV28 with TRBJ2-7; a possible D gene is TRBD2 (5 bases). Trimming removed 5 bases at V and 3 bases at J, with 14 bases between. Germline CDR1 and CDR2: MDHEN and SYDVKM. There are 14 residues in the CDR3. The CDR3 DNA sequence: TGTGCCAGCAGTCTACGGACTGTTTTCTACGAGCAGTACTTC. It translates to CASSLRTVFYEQYF.

At least ten counts were recorded for this clonotype. The chain employs TRBV25-1 and TRBJ2-6, with D hard to call. This CDR3 has 14 residues. Germline V gene sequence: CDR1 MGHDK, CDR2 SYGVNS. V lost 4 bases, J lost 0 bases, and 4 bases lay in between. DNA of the CDR3: TGTGCCAGCAGTGGGTACTCTGGGGCCAACGTCCTGACTTTC. This translates into CASSGYSGANVLTF.

There are many counts of this clonotype. The V gene is TRBV7-2, the J gene TRBJ2-1; 13 nucleotides match TRBD2. V lost 3 bases to trimming and J lost 8 bases; unmatched junction nucleotides: 10. CDR3 length: 17 residues. Germline V CDR1 and CDR2: SGHTA, FQGNSA. The CDR3 loop is CASSLRLAGGALDEQFF. The CDR3 DNA follows: TGTGCCAGCAGCTTGAGACTAGCGGGAGGAGCCCTCGATGAGCAGTTCTTC.

The J gene is TRBJ1-1, the V gene TRBV2; 10 bases match TRBD1. The germline V gene has CDR1 SNHLY and CDR2 FYNNEI. The length of the CDR3 is 15 residues. Trimming took 7 bases from V and 3 from J; bases not matched to a gene: 8. In nucleotides, the CDR3 is TGTGCCAGCACCCTGGGACAGGGGTTGGACACTGAAGCTTTCTTT. Its translation is CASTLGQGLDTEAFF.

This clonotype has ten or more counts. This chain joins TRBV11-2 and TRBJ2-3; weak D call: TRBD2 (5 bases). V was trimmed by 5 bases and J by 2 bases, leaving 14 bases between them. The germline CDR1 and CDR2 sequences are SGHAT and FQNNGV. The CDR3 contains 15 residues. CDR3 region: CASSGNSDITDTQYF. For the CDR3, the DNA is TGTGCCAGCAGCGGCAATAGCGATATCACAGATACGCAGTATTTT.

This clonotype was picked up many times. This chain connects TRBV7-9 to TRBJ1-4; D is unresolved. The ends were cut back, 5 bases at V and 8 bases at J, with 9 bases in the middle. The CDR3 extends over 12 amino acids. Germline V gene lookup returns CDR1 SEHNR and CDR2 FQNEAQ (reference sequence). In DNA, the CDR3 is TGTGCCAGCAGCCCACTAGGAGAAAAACTGTTTTTT. Translation gives CASSPLGEKLFF.

At least ten counts were recorded for this clonotype. One end of the junction varies from germline; a read error may be responsible. V and J are TRBV28 and TRBJ1-6; 7 bases line up with TRBD1. Per the germline V gene, CDR1 is MDHEN and CDR2 is SYDVKM. This CDR3 region has 12 residues. CDR3 amino acids: CASSLTGQYFLF. Here the CDR3 DNA reads TGTGCCAGCAGTTTAACGGGACAGTATTTTTTGTTT.

The table lists this clonotype with many counts. V gene TRBV5-1 combines with J gene TRBJ1-2; TRBD1 might be the D (5 bases). The CDR3 runs 12 residues. Trimming shortened V by 6 bases and J by 4 bases, and 10 bases separated the two germline ends. Germline loops: CDR1 SGHRS, CDR2 YFSETQ. CDR3: CASTRDGYGYTF. CDR3 DNA sequence: TGCGCCAGCACGCGGGACGGCTATGGCTACACCTTC.